The clone carrying this T cell receptor beta chain has a handful of counts. What it binds is not known. TCRdb analysed the RT-PCR reads with MiXCR anew, one entry per CDR3 protein. The sample shows more than 250,000 distinct CDR3 sequences, just over 20% of them seen only once. This record comes from a study of response to subunit inactivated influenza vaccine. The ends lost 5 bases at V and 6 bases at J; junction bases unmatched: 12. The V gene's germline CDR1 is KGHSH and CDR2 LQKENI. The CDR3 has 15 amino acids. Findings and caveats of the study: T cells newly recruited by each seasonal influenza vaccination are few, the authors suggested.

The chain combines TRBV18 with TRBJ1-1; 7 bases are shared with TRBD1. Material: PBMCs from blood, obtained 21 months after vaccination. The origin of this receptor is a man between 45 and 75 years old who received an inactivated influenza vaccine. The CDR3 is CASSAKTGVGAEAFF. In DNA form, the CDR3 reads TGTGCCAGCTCAGCAAAAACAGGGGTTGGCGCTGAAGCTTTCTTT.